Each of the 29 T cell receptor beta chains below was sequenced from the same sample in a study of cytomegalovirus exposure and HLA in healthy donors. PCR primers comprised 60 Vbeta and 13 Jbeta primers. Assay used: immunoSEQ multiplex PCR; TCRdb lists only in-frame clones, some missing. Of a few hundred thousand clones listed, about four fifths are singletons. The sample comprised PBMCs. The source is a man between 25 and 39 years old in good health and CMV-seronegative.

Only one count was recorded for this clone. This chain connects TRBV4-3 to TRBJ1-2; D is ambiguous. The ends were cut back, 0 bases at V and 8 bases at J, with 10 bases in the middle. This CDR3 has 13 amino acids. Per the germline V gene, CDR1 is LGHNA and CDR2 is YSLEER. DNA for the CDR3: TGCGCCAGCAGCCAAGACAGGATTCGGGGCTACACCTTC. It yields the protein CASSQDRIRGYTF.

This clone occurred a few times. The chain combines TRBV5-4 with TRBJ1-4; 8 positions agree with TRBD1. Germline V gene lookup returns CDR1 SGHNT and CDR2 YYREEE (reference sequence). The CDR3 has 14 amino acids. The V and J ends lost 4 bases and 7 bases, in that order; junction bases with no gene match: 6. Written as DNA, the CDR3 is TGTGCCAGCAGCCGAGGACAGGGAGGTGAAAAACTGTTTTTT. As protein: CASSRGQGGEKLFF. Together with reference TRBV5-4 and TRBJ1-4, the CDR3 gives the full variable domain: ETGVTQSPTHLIKTRGQQVTLRCSSQSGHNTVSWYQQALGQGPQFIFQYYREEENGRGNFPPRFSGLQFPNYSSELNVNALELDDSALYLCASSRGQGGEKLFFGSGTQLSVL.

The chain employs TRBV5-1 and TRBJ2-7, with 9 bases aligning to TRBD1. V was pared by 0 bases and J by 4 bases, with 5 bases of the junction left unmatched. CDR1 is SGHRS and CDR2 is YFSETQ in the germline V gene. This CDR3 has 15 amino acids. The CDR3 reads CASSLAGTGRYEQYF. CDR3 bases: TGCGCCAGCAGCTTGGCGGGGACAGGGAGATACGAGCAGTACTTC.

The CDR3 loop reads CASSSSGGSAYEQYF. The CDR3 bases are TGTGCCAGCAGTTCCTCCGGAGGGTCGGCCTACGAGCAGTACTTC. The genes are TRBV28 and TRBJ2-7, with TRBD2 as a possible D gene (6 bases). The length of the CDR3 is 15 residues. V lost 4 bases to trimming and J lost 2 bases, with 15 bases between them. Germline V gene lookup returns CDR1 MDHEN and CDR2 SYDVKM.

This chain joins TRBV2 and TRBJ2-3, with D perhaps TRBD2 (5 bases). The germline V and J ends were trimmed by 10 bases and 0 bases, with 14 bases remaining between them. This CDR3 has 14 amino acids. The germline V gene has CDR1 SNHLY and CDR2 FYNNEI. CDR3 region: CAIPRDDSTDTQYF. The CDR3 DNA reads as TGTGCCATCCCCCGGGATGATAGCACAGATACGCAGTATTTT.

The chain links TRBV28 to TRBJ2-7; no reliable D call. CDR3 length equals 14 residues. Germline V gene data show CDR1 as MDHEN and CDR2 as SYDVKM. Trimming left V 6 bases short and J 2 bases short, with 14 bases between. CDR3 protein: CASRRRISAYEQYF. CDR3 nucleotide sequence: TGTGCCAGCAGAAGAAGAATTTCAGCCTACGAGCAGTACTTC.

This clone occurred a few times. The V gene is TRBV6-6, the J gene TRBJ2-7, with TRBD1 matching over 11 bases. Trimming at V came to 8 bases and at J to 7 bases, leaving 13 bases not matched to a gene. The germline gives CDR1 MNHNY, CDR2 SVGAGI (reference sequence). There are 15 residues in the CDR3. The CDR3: CASLPSRDRGKEQYF. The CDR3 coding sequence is TGTGCCAGCCTGCCTAGCCGGGACAGGGGGAAAGAGCAGTACTTC.

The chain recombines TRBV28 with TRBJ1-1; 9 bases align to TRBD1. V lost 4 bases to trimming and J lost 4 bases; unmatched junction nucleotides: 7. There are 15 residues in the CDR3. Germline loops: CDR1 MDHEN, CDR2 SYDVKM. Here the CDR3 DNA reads TGTGCCAGCAGTTCCTTTTTGGGACAGGGCACTGAAGCTTTCTTT. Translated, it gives CASSSFLGQGTEAFF.

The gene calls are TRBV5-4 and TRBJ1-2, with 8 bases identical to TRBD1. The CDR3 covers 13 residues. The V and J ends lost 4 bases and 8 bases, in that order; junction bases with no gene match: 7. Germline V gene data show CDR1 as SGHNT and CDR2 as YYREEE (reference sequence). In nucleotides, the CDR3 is TGTGCCAGCAGCCCGACAGGGGTCGGGGGCTACACCTTC. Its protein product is CASSPTGVGGYTF.

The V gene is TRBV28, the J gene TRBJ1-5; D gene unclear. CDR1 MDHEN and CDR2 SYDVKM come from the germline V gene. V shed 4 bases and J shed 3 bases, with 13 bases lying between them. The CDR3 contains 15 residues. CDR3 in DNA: TGTGCCAGCAGTTCCCCTAGACTACCCAATCAGCCCCAGCATTTT. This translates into CASSSPRLPNQPQHF. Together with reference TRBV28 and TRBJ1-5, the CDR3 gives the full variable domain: DVKVTQSSRYLVKRTGEKVFLECVQDMDHENMFWYRQDPGLGLRLIYFSYDVKMKEKGDIPEGYSVSREKKERFSLILESASTNQTSMYLCASSSPRLPNQPQHFGDGTRLSIL.

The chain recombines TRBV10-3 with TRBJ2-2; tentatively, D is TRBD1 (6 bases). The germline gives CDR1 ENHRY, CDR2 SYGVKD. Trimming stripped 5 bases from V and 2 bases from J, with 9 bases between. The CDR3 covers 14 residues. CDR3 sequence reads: CAISSQGNTGELFF. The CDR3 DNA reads TGTGCCATCAGTTCACAGGGTAACACCGGGGAGCTGTTTTTT.

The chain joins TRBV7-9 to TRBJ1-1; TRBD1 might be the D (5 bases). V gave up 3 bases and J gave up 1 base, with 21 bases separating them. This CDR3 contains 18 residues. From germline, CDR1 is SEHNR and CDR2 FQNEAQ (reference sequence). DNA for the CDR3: TGTGCCAGCAGCTTTAGCTGGGGCGGGGCACGCAAGAACACTGAAGCTTTCTTT. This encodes CASSFSWGGARKNTEAFF.

CDR3: CASVTGQGRAFF. The CDR3 DNA reads as TGTGCCAGCGTTACCGGACAGGGGCGCGCTTTCTTT. The chain joins TRBV19 to TRBJ1-1, with 9 bases fitting TRBD1. CDR3 length: 12 amino acids. Germline CDR1 reads LNHDA; CDR2 reads SQIVND (reference sequence). Trimming cost V 9 bases and J 11 bases; bases outside gene matches: 10.

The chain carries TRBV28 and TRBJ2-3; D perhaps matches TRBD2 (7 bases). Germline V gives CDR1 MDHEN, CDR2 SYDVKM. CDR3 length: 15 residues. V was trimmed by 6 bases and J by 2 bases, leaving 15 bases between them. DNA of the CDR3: TGTGCCAGCAGAACCTTAGGGGGGGCCACAGATACGCAGTATTTT. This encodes CASRTLGGATDTQYF.

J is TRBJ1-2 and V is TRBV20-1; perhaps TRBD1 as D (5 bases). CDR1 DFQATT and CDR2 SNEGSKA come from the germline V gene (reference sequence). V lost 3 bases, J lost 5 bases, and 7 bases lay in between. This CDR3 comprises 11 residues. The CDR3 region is CSARGHYGYTF. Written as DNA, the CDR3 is TGCAGTGCTAGGGGGCATTATGGCTACACCTTC.

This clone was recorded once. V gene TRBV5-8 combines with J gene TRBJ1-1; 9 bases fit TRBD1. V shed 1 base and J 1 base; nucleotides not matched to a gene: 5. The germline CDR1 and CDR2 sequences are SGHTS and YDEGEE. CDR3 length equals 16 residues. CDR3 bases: TGTGCCAGCAGCTTGACAGGGGGCCCCACGAACACTGAAGCTTTCTTT. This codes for CASSLTGGPTNTEAFF.

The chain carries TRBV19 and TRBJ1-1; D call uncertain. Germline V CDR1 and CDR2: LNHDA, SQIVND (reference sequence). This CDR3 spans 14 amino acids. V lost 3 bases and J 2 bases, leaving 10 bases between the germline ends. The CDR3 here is CASSIPGLNTEAFF. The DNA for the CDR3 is TGTGCCAGTAGTATTCCGGGGTTAAACACTGAAGCTTTCTTT.

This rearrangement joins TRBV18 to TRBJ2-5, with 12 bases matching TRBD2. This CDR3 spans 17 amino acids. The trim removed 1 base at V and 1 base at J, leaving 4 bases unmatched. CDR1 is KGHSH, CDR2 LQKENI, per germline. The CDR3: CASSPRRLAGAQETQYF. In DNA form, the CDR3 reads TGTGCCAGCTCACCACGGAGACTAGCGGGGGCCCAAGAGACCCAGTACTTC.

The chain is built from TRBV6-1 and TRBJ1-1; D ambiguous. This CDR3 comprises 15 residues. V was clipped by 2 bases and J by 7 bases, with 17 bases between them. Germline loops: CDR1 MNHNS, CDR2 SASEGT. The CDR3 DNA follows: TGTGCCAGCAGTGAACAGCCGGGAACCTGGGGTGAAGCTTTCTTT. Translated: CASSEQPGTWGEAFF.

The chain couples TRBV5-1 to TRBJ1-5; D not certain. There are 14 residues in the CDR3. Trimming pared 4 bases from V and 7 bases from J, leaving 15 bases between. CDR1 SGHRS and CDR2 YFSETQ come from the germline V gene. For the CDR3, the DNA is TGCGCCAGCAGCGAAGACTCATTTCAACAGCCCCAGCATTTT. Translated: CASSEDSFQQPQHF.

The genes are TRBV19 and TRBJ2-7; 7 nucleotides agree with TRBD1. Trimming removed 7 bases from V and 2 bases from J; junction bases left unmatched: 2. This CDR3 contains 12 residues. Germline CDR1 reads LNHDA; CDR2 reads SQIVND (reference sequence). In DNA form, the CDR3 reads TGTGCCAGTAAGGGACAGCCCTACGAGCAGTACTTC. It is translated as CASKGQPYEQYF. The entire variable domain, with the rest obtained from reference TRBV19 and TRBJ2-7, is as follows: DGGITQSPKYLFRKEGQNVTLSCEQNLNHDAMYWYRQDPGQGLRLIYYSQIVNDFQKGDIAEGYSVSREKKESFPLTVTSAQKNPTAFYLCASKGQPYEQYFGPGTRLTVT.

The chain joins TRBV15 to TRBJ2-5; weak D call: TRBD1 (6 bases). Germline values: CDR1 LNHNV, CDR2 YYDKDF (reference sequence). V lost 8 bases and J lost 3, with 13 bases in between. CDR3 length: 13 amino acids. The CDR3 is CATQMAGEETQYF. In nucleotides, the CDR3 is TGTGCCACCCAAATGGCAGGGGAAGAGACCCAGTACTTC.

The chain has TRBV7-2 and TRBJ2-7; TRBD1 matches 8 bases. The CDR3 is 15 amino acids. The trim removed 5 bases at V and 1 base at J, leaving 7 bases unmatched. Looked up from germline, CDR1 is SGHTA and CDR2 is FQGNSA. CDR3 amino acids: CASSDRDRSSYEQYF. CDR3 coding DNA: TGTGCCAGCAGCGACCGGGACAGGTCTTCCTACGAGCAGTACTTC.

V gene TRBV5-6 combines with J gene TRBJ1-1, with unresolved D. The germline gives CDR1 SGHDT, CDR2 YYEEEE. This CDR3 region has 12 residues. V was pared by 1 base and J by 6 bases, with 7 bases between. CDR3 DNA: TGTGCCAGCAGCTTGAGCGGGTCTGAAGCTTTCTTT. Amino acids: CASSLSGSEAFF.

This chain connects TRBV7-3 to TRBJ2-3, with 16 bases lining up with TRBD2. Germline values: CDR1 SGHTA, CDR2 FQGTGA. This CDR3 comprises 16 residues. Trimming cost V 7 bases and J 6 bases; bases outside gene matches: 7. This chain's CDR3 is CASTIGGLAGGDTQYF. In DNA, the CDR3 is TGTGCCAGCACCATTGGGGGACTAGCGGGGGGGGATACGCAGTATTTT.

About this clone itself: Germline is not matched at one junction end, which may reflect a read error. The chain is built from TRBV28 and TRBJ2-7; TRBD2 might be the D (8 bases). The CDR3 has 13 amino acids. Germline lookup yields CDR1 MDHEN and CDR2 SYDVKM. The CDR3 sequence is CASSFVEGAGGHF. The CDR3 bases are TGTGCCAGCAGTTTCGTCGAGGGGGCGGGGGGCCACTTC.

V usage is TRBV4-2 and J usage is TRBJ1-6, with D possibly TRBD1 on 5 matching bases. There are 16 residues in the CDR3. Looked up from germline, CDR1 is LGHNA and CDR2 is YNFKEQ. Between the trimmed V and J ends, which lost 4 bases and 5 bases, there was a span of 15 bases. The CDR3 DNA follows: TGTGCCAGCAGCCTTGGGGCTGTAAGGGATAATTCACCCCTCCACTTT. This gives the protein CASSLGAVRDNSPLHF.

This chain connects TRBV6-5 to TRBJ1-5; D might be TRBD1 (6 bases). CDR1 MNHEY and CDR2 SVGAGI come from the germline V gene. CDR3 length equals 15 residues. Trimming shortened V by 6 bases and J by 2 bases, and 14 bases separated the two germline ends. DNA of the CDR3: TGTGCCAGCAGCCGTGCAGGGGTGCGCAATCAGCCCCAGCATTTT. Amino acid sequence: CASSRAGVRNQPQHF.

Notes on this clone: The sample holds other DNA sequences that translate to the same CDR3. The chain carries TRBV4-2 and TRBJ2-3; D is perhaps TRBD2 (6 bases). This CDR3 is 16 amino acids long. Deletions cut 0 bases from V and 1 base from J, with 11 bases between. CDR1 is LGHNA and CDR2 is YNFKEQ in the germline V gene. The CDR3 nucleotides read TGTGCCAGCAGCCAAGATCGGGGCGGGGGCACAGATACGCAGTATTTT. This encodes CASSQDRGGGTDTQYF.